This T cell receptor beta chain was recorded in a study of T cell repertoires in cytomegalovirus infection. Study at large: Matching HLA type and CMV infection were both indicated by public TCR beta signatures.

TCRdb passed the reads through MiXCR, listing each CDR3 protein once. Of about 530,000 distinct CDR3 sequences listed, around a quarter are singletons. This clonotype was counted ten times or more. Its antigen is unknown. Germline V lookup: CDR1 SGHVS, CDR2 FQNEAQ. The CDR3 covers 14 residues. V was trimmed by 4 bases and J by 0 bases, leaving 10 bases between them. Study-wide results and limits: Ex vivo, HLA-C-restricted CMV-specific TCR beta clonotypes prevailed over the rest of the response. Frequencies of public TCR beta families were cumulated, and this identified carriers of CMV plus the relevant HLA.

What was sequenced was PBMCs. This TCR derives from a human donor in good health (CMV status not recorded). Some clones in this sample may be carry-over from other donors' samples. The gene calls are TRBV7-8 and TRBJ2-7; TRBD1 or TRBD2 may be the D gene (5 bases each). DNA for the CDR3: TGTGCCAGCAGCTCCCGGGACCGCTCCTACGAGCAGTACTTC. As protein: CASSSRDRSYEQYF.